The rows below give T cell receptor beta chains drawn from one sample of a study of blood T cells in healthy people across ages. TCRdb used MiXCR to reprocess the 5' RACE reads, holding one entry per CDR3 protein. The sample has 700,000 to 800,000 distinct CDR3 sequences; roughly 45% are singletons. Sequenced: blood. The source is a woman in her sixties in good health. The CDR3 runs from the conserved cysteine through the conserved F or W. The D gene is left open where the match is weak. Clone size is stated in some rows and not others, as once, few, many or a class when expanded.

>TRBV7-9|TRBJ2-3|NA|TRBD2
TGTGCCAGCTGCCCAGGGAGCGGGAGAACAGATACGCAGTATTTT
CASCPGSGRTDTQYF
>TRBV2|TRBJ2-7|NA|NA
TGTGCCAGCAGTGCGACGGACCGAGTCTCCTACGAGCAGTACTTC
CASSATDRVSYEQYF
>TRBV7-2|TRBJ2-7|NA|NA
TGTGCCAGCAGCTTCACGGGCAGCCCTTACGAGCAGTACTTC
CASSFTGSPYEQYF
>TRBV6-5|TRBJ2-5|few|NA
TGTTGGCTGGGGCGCCAAGAGACCCAGTACTTC
CWLGRQETQYF
>TRBV20-1|TRBJ2-5|few|NA
TGCAGTGCGACCCCTTTGGCACGAGAGACCCAGTACTTC
CSATPLARETQYF
>TRBV12-3/TRBV12-4|TRBJ2-1|many|TRBD2
TGTGCCAGCAGCAGGACTAGCTCCTACAATGAGCAGTTCTTC
CASSRTSSYNEQFF
>TRBV28|TRBJ1-1|NA|TRBD1
TGTGCCAGTACAGGGGGTTGGACTGAAGCTTTCTTT
CASTGGWTEAFF
>TRBV4-2|TRBJ2-1|many|NA
TGTGCCAGCAGCCAAGAGCGCATCCCCTACAATGAGCAGTTCTTC
CASSQERIPYNEQFF
>TRBV6-2/TRBV6-3|TRBJ2-1|NA|NA
TGTGCCAGCAGCTCTCCCGGGGGACGAGAGAGATTTCCCCCAACTAGCTCCTACAATGAGCAGTTCTTC
CASSSPGGRERFPPTSSYNEQFF
>TRBV5-1|TRBJ2-1|few|NA
TGCGCCAGCAGCCGTACTAACATGGGCGACAATGAGCAGTTCTTC
CASSRTNMGDNEQFF
>TRBV3-1|TRBJ2-7|NA|TRBD2
TGTGCCAGCAGCCAAGATCGGTTCCGAGCGGGGTTACGAGAGCAGTACTTC
CASSQDRFRAGLREQYF
>TRBV4-2|TRBJ2-7|many|TRBD1
TGTGCCAGCAGCCAAGAATGGACAGGGCTCAACGAGCAGTACTTC
CASSQEWTGLNEQYF
>TRBV7-3|TRBJ2-3|NA|TRBD2
TGTGCCAGCAGCTTAAGAGGTCTAGCGGGTAGCACAGATACGCAGTATTTT
CASSLRGLAGSTDTQYF
>TRBV11-3|TRBJ2-1|NA|TRBD2
TGTGCCAGCAGCAAGACCGGGACTAGCGAGTTCTTC
CASSKTGTSEFF
>TRBV5-1|TRBJ2-5|once|TRBD2
TGCGCCAGCAGCTTGGCCGGGCTAGCGGGACCCGGGGGGTCCTACAATGAGCAGTACTTC
CASSLAGLAGPGGSYNEQYF
>TRBV7-2|TRBJ2-7|NA|NA
TGTGCCAGCAGCCAAGGGTTCGAGCAGTACTTC
CASSQGFEQYF
>TRBV5-1|TRBJ2-7|NA|TRBD1
TGCGCCAGCAACCCGGGACAGGGGAACGAGCAGTACTTC
CASNPGQGNEQYF
>TRBV6-5|TRBJ2-5|NA|NA
TGTGCCAGCAGCCGGCACAGCTCCCAAGAGACCCAGTACTTC
CASSRHSSQETQYF
>TRBV6-5|TRBJ1-4|few|TRBD1
TGTGCCAGCAACAGACAGGGCGAGGAAAAACTGTTTTTT
CASNRQGEEKLFF
>TRBV11-2|TRBJ2-3|NA|TRBD2
TGTGCCAGCAGCTTCCGGACTAGCGGGGATACGCAGTATTTT
CASSFRTSGDTQYF
>TRBV20-1|TRBJ2-7|NA|NA
TGCAGTGCTAGAGATCCTCGCTCATCGAACGAGCAGTACTTC
CSARDPRSSNEQYF
>TRBV28|TRBJ1-2|NA|NA
TGTGCCAGCAGTTCTCCGGGAGGGGGGCTCTATGGCTACACCTTC
CASSSPGGGLYGYTF
>TRBV29-1|TRBJ1-2|few|NA
TGCAGCGTTGTTCGCCAGGTGTATGGCTACACCTTC
CSVVRQVYGYTF
>TRBV18|TRBJ2-1|NA|NA
TGTGCCAGCTCACCAAAGGTGGCAGGGTTGACCTACAATGAGCAGTTCTTC
CASSPKVAGLTYNEQFF
>TRBV28|TRBJ2-7|many|NA
TGTGCCAGCAGCTCTCAGGGTGCTTCCTACGAGCAGTACTTC
CASSSQGASYEQYF
>TRBV12-3/TRBV12-4|TRBJ1-2|NA|TRBD1
TGTGCCAGCAGTGTGGGTACAGGGGGATTTATCTATGGCTACACCTTC
CASSVGTGGFIYGYTF
>TRBV7-2|TRBJ2-3|NA|NA
TGTGCCAGCAGCTTTTACAGCACAGATACGCAGTATTTT
CASSFYSTDTQYF
>TRBV28|TRBJ1-2|NA|TRBD1
TGTGCCAGCATCCGGGACAGGACCTTTCATGGCTACACCTTC
CASIRDRTFHGYTF
>TRBV7-2|TRBJ2-7|NA|NA
TGTGCCAGCAGCTTATTGTCGGACCCGGCGGTAAACGAGCAGTACTTC
CASSLLSDPAVNEQYF
>TRBV6-4|TRBJ2-1|few|NA
TGTGCCAGCAGACAATCACAGGGTGGGGAGCAGTTCTTC
CASRQSQGGEQFF
>TRBV4-2|TRBJ1-6|NA|NA
TGTGCCAGCAGCCAAGATCTTGGCAGGGTCGCCTATAATTCACCCCTCCACTTT
CASSQDLGRVAYNSPLHF
>TRBV7-9|TRBJ1-2|NA|NA
TGTGCCAGCAGTCCCGGCCTTAATGGCTACACCTTC
CASSPGLNGYTF
>TRBV20-1|TRBJ2-1|few|TRBD2
TGCAGTGCTAGAAACGCGGCTAGCGGGATTGGTGAGCAGTTCTTC
CSARNAASGIGEQFF
>TRBV20-1|TRBJ2-1|few|TRBD2
TGCAGTGCTTGGCGTGCCGGGACTAGCGCCGCCGATGAGCAGTTCTTC
CSAWRAGTSAADEQFF
>TRBV20-1|TRBJ2-5|few|TRBD2
TGCAGTGCTAGCCCCAAGGGAATAGCGGGATTCCAAGAGACCCAGTACTTC
CSASPKGIAGFQETQYF
>TRBV7-2|TRBJ2-7|many|NA
TGTGCCAGCAGCCTGGGGGTCGAGCAGTACTTC
CASSLGVEQYF
>TRBV2|TRBJ2-3|NA|TRBD2
TGTGCCAGCAGTCCGCTAGCGGAACTTAGCACAGATACGCAGTATTTT
CASSPLAELSTDTQYF
>TRBV7-9|TRBJ1-2|NA|NA
TGTGCCAGCAGCTTCCAACAGGCATCTGCGGGAGGCTACACCTTC
CASSFQQASAGGYTF
>TRBV29-1|TRBJ2-3|many|TRBD2
TGCAGCGTTGTACTAGCGGCTAACACAGATACGCAGTATTTT
CSVVLAANTDTQYF
>TRBV6-2/TRBV6-3|TRBJ2-7|NA|TRBD1
TGTGCCAGCAACCCAATTACCGGGACAGGGGACTCCTACGAGCAGTACTTC
CASNPITGTGDSYEQYF